This T cell receptor (beta chain) was profiled in a study of blood T cell repertoires in COVID-19. Study-level information: There were acute and convalescent COVID-19 samples, and they came from the United States, Italy and Spain. T cells, B-cell-depleted T cells, or PBMCs supplied cDNA or gDNA.

Under the authors' procedure: Reference gene primer amplification gave estimated nucleated cell counts. Clones were sequenced by immunoSEQ multiplex PCR, and TCRdb holds only the in-frame ones, with some missing. V and J calls plus clone size are reproduced from that table; the DNA served to infer D and trimming. The table shows 70,000 to 95,000 clones, with roughly 80% occurring only once. The germline V and J ends were trimmed by 3 bases and 8 bases, with 13 bases remaining between them. Germline V CDR1 and CDR2: SEHNR, FQNEAQ (reference sequence). The length of the CDR3 is 13 residues. Material for sequencing was peripheral blood. The rearrangement links TRBV7-9 to TRBJ1-2; D perhaps matches TRBD1 (6 bases). This sequence was found in a woman aged 70-85 years with active or convalescent COVID-19. The chain's CDR3 is CASSFTDSWGYTF. The DNA of the CDR3 is TGTGCCAGCAGCTTCACGGACAGCTGGGGCTACACCTTC.